This T cell receptor (beta chain) was retrieved from a study of Ad26.COV2.S vaccination and SARS-CoV-2 variants. In the study overall: In the study, Ad26.COV2.S was injected intramuscularly once, or twice 56 days apart. Study-wide results and caveats: From the TCR breadth and depth analyses, total T cell responses may have been underestimated. Comparability of non-spike TCR breadth was observed across vaccine and placebo recipients.

About this clone: Antigen unknown.

Trimming pared 2 bases from V and 4 bases from J, leaving 7 bases between. This CDR3 contains 13 residues. Data came from immunoSEQ multiplex PCR; TCRdb stores just in-frame clones and leaves some out. The sample shows 350,000 to 400,000 clones, 88% of them seen only once. Treatment indicated: some 20 received Ad26.COV2.S at low or high dose, single or two shots; several received placebo; per-sample allocation not given. The samples were gathered on day 63 after the first injection of vaccine or placebo. The source was peripheral blood, collected in a trial of Ad26.COV2.S vaccine versus placebo. The chain uses TRBV12-3 or TRBV12-4 and TRBJ2-3, with no clear D. The sequence was obtained from a person between 18 and 65 years old who received the Ad26.COV2.S COVID-19 vaccine or a placebo. The CDR3 loop is CASSLNPPDTQYF. The CDR3, as DNA: TGTGCCAGCAGTTTAAACCCCCCAGATACGCAGTATTTT.